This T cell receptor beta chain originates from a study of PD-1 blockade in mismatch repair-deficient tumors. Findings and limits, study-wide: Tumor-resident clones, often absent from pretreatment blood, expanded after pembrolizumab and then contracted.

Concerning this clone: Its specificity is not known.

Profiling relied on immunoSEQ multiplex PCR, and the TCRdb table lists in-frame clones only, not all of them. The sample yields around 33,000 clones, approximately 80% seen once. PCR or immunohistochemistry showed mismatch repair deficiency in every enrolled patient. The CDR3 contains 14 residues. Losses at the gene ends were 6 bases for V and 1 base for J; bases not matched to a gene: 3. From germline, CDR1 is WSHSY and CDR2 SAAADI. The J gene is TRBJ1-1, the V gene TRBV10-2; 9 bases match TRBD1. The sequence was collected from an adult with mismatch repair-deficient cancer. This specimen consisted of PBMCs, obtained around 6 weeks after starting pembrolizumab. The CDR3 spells CASRGQGSNTEAFF. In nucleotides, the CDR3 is TGCGCCAGCAGGGGACAGGGTTCGAACACTGAAGCTTTCTTT.